These T cell receptor beta chains were read from a single sample in a study of blood T cell repertoires in COVID-19. The table came from immunoSEQ multiplex PCR; TCRdb's copy has only in-frame clones and leaves some out. Of 250,000 to 300,000 clones listed, around 86% are singletons. The sequencing sample was made of peripheral blood. Source of these receptors: a woman aged 60-75 years with active or convalescent COVID-19. The CDR3 runs from the conserved cysteine through the conserved F or W. The D gene is left open where the match is weak. A row's size may be missing; if present it is once, few, many or a size class.

v_gene	abundance	d_gene	j_gene	len	CDR3nt	CDR3aa
TRBV13	-	TRBD2	TRBJ2-1	13	TGTGCCAGCAGCATCCCGGGACTAGCGGAGCAGTTCTTC	CASSIPGLAEQFF
TRBV28	-	-	TRBJ1-1	15	TGTGCCAGCAGTTACTCCCCGGAGACGGCCACTGAAGCTTTCTTT	CASSYSPETATEAFF
TRBV12-5	once	TRBD2	TRBJ2-3	16	TGTGCTAGTGGTTTGGTACGAGCGGGGGGCACAGATACGCAGTATTTT	CASGLVRAGGTDTQYF
TRBV4-1	-	-	TRBJ2-3	14	TGCGCCAGCAGCCCGGGGGGCTACACAGATACGCAGTATTTT	CASSPGGYTDTQYF
TRBV7-5	-	-	TRBJ1-3	17	TGTGCCAGAAGCCCCCCCGCCCGGGGGGCGCATGGAAACACCATATATTTT	CARSPPARGAHGNTIYF
TRBV18	-	TRBD1	TRBJ1-4	15	TGTGCCAGCTCACCACGCGACAGGGGGCACGAAAAACTGTTTTTT	CASSPRDRGHEKLFF
TRBV7-9	once	TRBD1	TRBJ2-7	15	TGTGCCAGCAGATCCGGGACAGGGGGGTCCTACGAGCAGTACTTC	CASRSGTGGSYEQYF
TRBV7-2	-	TRBD1	TRBJ2-7	14	TGTGCCAGCAGCTGGGACAGGCGCTCCTACGAGCAGTACTTC	CASSWDRRSYEQYF
TRBV4-2	-	-	TRBJ2-3	15	TGTGCCAGCAGCCAAGACGCGGAGCGCACAGATACGCAGTATTTT	CASSQDAERTDTQYF
TRBV24-1	-	-	TRBJ1-2	14	TGTGCCACCAGTGGCTTGGGCACTCTCCATGGCTACACCTTC	CATSGLGTLHGYTF
TRBV7-6	-	-	TRBJ2-6	15	TGTGCCAGCAGCCTACTCCCGACTGGGGCCAACGTCCTGACTTTC	CASSLLPTGANVLTF
TRBV7-9	-	-	TRBJ1-6	16	TGTGCCAGCAGCTTAGACTCCGGGCAGGGCGATTCACCCCTCCACTTT	CASSLDSGQGDSPLHF
TRBV11-1	few	-	TRBJ2-7	14	TGTGCCAGCAGCCAGGGGCGAATCTCATACGAGCAGTACTTC	CASSQGRISYEQYF
TRBV11-2	-	TRBD1	TRBJ1-1	14	TGTGCCAGCAGCCATGACAGGGGGCGCACTGAAGCTTTCTTT	CASSHDRGRTEAFF
TRBV18	-	TRBD1	TRBJ2-7	14	TGTGCCAGCTCACCCGGGGACAGTCACTACGAGCAGTACTTC	CASSPGDSHYEQYF
TRBV30	few	-	TRBJ2-3	12	TGTGCCTGGAGTGTAAACAGTCGGGAGCAGTATTTT	CAWSVNSREQYF
TRBV10-3	-	TRBD1	TRBJ1-4	17	TGTGCCATCAGTGAGCTGGACAGGGGATATGCGGGTGAAAAACTGTTTTTT	CAISELDRGYAGEKLFF
TRBV3-1/TRBV3-2	-	-	TRBJ2-5	16	TGTGCCAGCAGCCAAGAAGACACTGAATACCAAGAGACCCAGTACTTC	CASSQEDTEYQETQYF
TRBV27	-	-	TRBJ1-2	16	TGTGCCAGCAGTTTATCCGGGACATTCTTTAACTATGGCTACACCTTC	CASSLSGTFFNYGYTF
TRBV20-1	-	TRBD1	TRBJ1-1	11	TGCAGTGCTAGTGAGGACAGGGGAACTTTCTTT	CSASEDRGTFF
TRBV4-3	-	TRBD1	TRBJ1-3	15	TGCGCCAGCAGCGGACAGGGGTCACCTGGAAACACCATATATTTT	CASSGQGSPGNTIYF
TRBV19	-	-	TRBJ1-5	13	TGTGCCAGTAGTATTCGGGTCCGATCTCCCCAGCATTTT	CASSIRVRSPQHF
TRBV10-3	once	-	TRBJ1-2	11	TGTGCCATCACCCAAAGCGGAGGCTACACCTTC	CAITQSGGYTF
TRBV5-5	once	-	TRBJ1-2	14	TGTGCCAGCAGCTTGGGACGAGGGACTTATGGCTACACCTTC	CASSLGRGTYGYTF
TRBV6-6	-	TRBD2	TRBJ2-7	18	TGTGCCAGCAGTCCCTCTCTAGCGGGGGCCAATGCAGGGGACGAGCAGTACTTC	CASSPSLAGANAGDEQYF
TRBV29-1	-	-	TRBJ1-3	14	TGCAGCGTTGAAGATGGACTCCCTGGAAACACCATATATTTT	CSVEDGLPGNTIYF
TRBV12-3/TRBV12-4	few	-	TRBJ2-7	11	TGTGCCAGCAGTGCGTCCTACGAGCAGTACTTC	CASSASYEQYF
TRBV11-2	-	-	TRBJ2-2	16	TGTGCCAGCAGCTTAACGGCAACCAGGGGCACCGGGGAGCTGTTTTTT	CASSLTATRGTGELFF
TRBV19	once	-	TRBJ1-3	15	TGTGCCAGTAGCCCGACCGCTAGCTCTGGAAACACCATATATTTT	CASSPTASSGNTIYF
TRBV5-1	-	-	TRBJ2-1	12	TGCGCCAGCAGCTTACAGGGCTATGAGCAGTTCTTC	CASSLQGYEQFF
TRBV19	-	TRBD1	TRBJ1-6	18	TGTGCCAGTACCGGGGGGACAGGGGCGAACATAGATAATTCACCCCTCCACTTT	CASTGGTGANIDNSPLHF
TRBV4-2	-	-	TRBJ1-6	16	TGTGCCAGCAGCCCAGGGAGGCGGGGATATAATTCACCCCTCCACTTT	CASSPGRRGYNSPLHF
TRBV2	-	-	TRBJ2-3	14	TGTGCCAGCAGTGAAGGACTAGTCACAGATACGCAGTATTTT	CASSEGLVTDTQYF
TRBV10-3	-	-	TRBJ2-7	12	TGTGCCATCAAAGGAGGGGGGGCGGAGCAGTACTTC	CAIKGGGAEQYF
TRBV19	few	-	TRBJ1-1	14	TGTGCCAGTAGTATTGGCGGGGCTTGGACTGAAGCTTTCTTT	CASSIGGAWTEAFF